The rows below give T cell receptor beta chains drawn from one sample of a study of blood T cell dynamics during melanoma immunotherapy. Here immunoSEQ multiplex PCR was the method, and the copy in TCRdb shows in-frame clones only, minus some. In the table there are 10,000 to 13,000 clones, about four fifths of which are singletons. The sample here was blood, taken from a patient treated with checkpoint blockade. These receptors all come from a human donor with melanoma. The CDR3 runs from the conserved cysteine through the conserved F or W. Fields, in order: D gene, J gene, clone size, V gene, CDR3 DNA, CDR3 protein. D genes are given only for firm matches. Rows may omit the clone size; those that give it use once, few, many or a size class.

d_call: TRBD1; j_call: TRBJ2-5; clone_size: .; v_call: TRBV4-1; cdr3_nt: TGCGCCAGCAGCCCGGATGGAGGACAGGGGATGGCAGAGACCCAGTACTTC; cdr3_aa: CASSPDGGQGMAETQYF
d_call: TRBD2; j_call: TRBJ2-1; clone_size: .; v_call: TRBV6-5; cdr3_nt: TGTGCCAGCAGTTGGGACTACCCGTACAATGAGCAGTTCTTC; cdr3_aa: CASSWDYPYNEQFF
d_call: .; j_call: TRBJ1-1; clone_size: .; v_call: TRBV29-1; cdr3_nt: TGCAGCGCTAGAGGGTTGAACACTGAAGCTTTCTTT; cdr3_aa: CSARGLNTEAFF
d_call: .; j_call: TRBJ2-2; clone_size: .; v_call: TRBV11-2; cdr3_nt: TGTGCCAGCAGCCGACAGCAGGCGAACACCGGGGAGCTGTTTTTT; cdr3_aa: CASSRQQANTGELFF
d_call: .; j_call: TRBJ1-2; clone_size: .; v_call: TRBV14; cdr3_nt: TGTGCCAGCAGCCAAGATCTGGGGCGCGGCTACACCTTC; cdr3_aa: CASSQDLGRGYTF
d_call: .; j_call: TRBJ2-7; clone_size: .; v_call: TRBV9; cdr3_nt: TGTGCCAGCAGCGTAGCGGACATCTCCTACGAGCAGTACTTC; cdr3_aa: CASSVADISYEQYF
d_call: TRBD1; j_call: TRBJ2-7; clone_size: .; v_call: TRBV11-2; cdr3_nt: TGTGCCAGCAGCCCGCGATCAGGGGGCAGAGGGAACGAGCAGTACTTC; cdr3_aa: CASSPRSGGRGNEQYF
d_call: TRBD1; j_call: TRBJ1-6; clone_size: .; v_call: TRBV11-2; cdr3_nt: TGTGCCAGCAGCTCACTCACAATCTCTCGACAGGGAGGCGTTTCACCCCTCCACTTT; cdr3_aa: CASSSLTISRQGGVSPLHF
d_call: .; j_call: TRBJ1-2; clone_size: .; v_call: TRBV19; cdr3_nt: TGTGCCAGTAGTATAAGTCCTAACTATGGCTACACCTTC; cdr3_aa: CASSISPNYGYTF
d_call: .; j_call: TRBJ2-3; clone_size: .; v_call: TRBV7-2; cdr3_nt: TGTGCCAGCAGCTCGCGGGAAGGGGGCCTCTTGACAGATACGCAGTATTTT; cdr3_aa: CASSSREGGLLTDTQYF
d_call: .; j_call: TRBJ2-7; clone_size: .; v_call: TRBV23-1; cdr3_nt: TGCGCCAGCAGTCAATCGTGGACATACTTCTCCTACGAGCAGTACTTC; cdr3_aa: CASSQSWTYFSYEQYF
d_call: .; j_call: TRBJ1-1; clone_size: .; v_call: TRBV6-5; cdr3_nt: TGTGCCAGCAGTACATTGAACACTGAAGCTTTCTTT; cdr3_aa: CASSTLNTEAFF
d_call: .; j_call: TRBJ1-2; clone_size: few; v_call: TRBV4-1; cdr3_nt: TGCGCCAGCAGCCAAGATCAAGGCCGGGTCGGGGGCTACACCTTC; cdr3_aa: CASSQDQGRVGGYTF
d_call: .; j_call: TRBJ1-6; clone_size: .; v_call: TRBV10-3; cdr3_nt: TGTGCCATCAGTGAAATAGGAACGAATTCACCCCTCCACTTT; cdr3_aa: CAISEIGTNSPLHF
d_call: .; j_call: TRBJ1-3; clone_size: few; v_call: TRBV30; cdr3_nt: TGTGCCTGGAGTGTCTCCAGAGGGAGTGGAAACACCATATATTTT; cdr3_aa: CAWSVSRGSGNTIYF
d_call: TRBD1; j_call: TRBJ2-7; clone_size: .; v_call: TRBV7-2; cdr3_nt: TGTGCCAGCAGCTTAGGTTCCCTGGGACAGTGGATACAGCAGTACTTC; cdr3_aa: CASSLGSLGQWIQQYF
d_call: .; j_call: TRBJ1-1; clone_size: .; v_call: TRBV18; cdr3_nt: TGTGCCAGCTCACCAACGGGGGCGAGTACTGAAGCTTTCTTT; cdr3_aa: CASSPTGASTEAFF
d_call: .; j_call: TRBJ1-2; clone_size: .; v_call: TRBV5-1; cdr3_nt: TGCGCCAGCAGCTTGTCCGGCAGTAACTATGGCTACACCTTC; cdr3_aa: CASSLSGSNYGYTF
d_call: TRBD2; j_call: TRBJ2-2; clone_size: .; v_call: TRBV7-3; cdr3_nt: TGTGCCAGCGTTCTGAGTAGCGGGGGTACCGGGGAGCTGTTTTTT; cdr3_aa: CASVLSSGGTGELFF
d_call: .; j_call: TRBJ2-7; clone_size: .; v_call: TRBV27; cdr3_nt: TGTGCCAGCAGTCACTATGAGGAGCAGTACTTC; cdr3_aa: CASSHYEEQYF
d_call: .; j_call: TRBJ2-5; clone_size: few; v_call: TRBV5-6; cdr3_nt: TGTGCCAGCAGCTTGTCGGCAGGGAGGAAGACCCAGTACTTC; cdr3_aa: CASSLSAGRKTQYF
d_call: .; j_call: TRBJ2-1; clone_size: once; v_call: TRBV11-2; cdr3_nt: TGTGCCAGCAGCGTTTACTGGGGTCAAACGAATGAGCAGTTCTTC; cdr3_aa: CASSVYWGQTNEQFF
d_call: TRBD1; j_call: TRBJ2-7; clone_size: .; v_call: TRBV7-8; cdr3_nt: TGTGCCAGCAGCCCTCAGCCCAGGGGGTCCGAGCAGTACTTC; cdr3_aa: CASSPQPRGSEQYF
d_call: TRBD2; j_call: TRBJ2-1; clone_size: .; v_call: TRBV14; cdr3_nt: TGTGCCAGCAGGGCGGGGGGCCACAATGAGCAGTTCTTC; cdr3_aa: CASRAGGHNEQFF
d_call: .; j_call: TRBJ1-2; clone_size: .; v_call: TRBV7-2; cdr3_nt: TGTGCCAGCAGCTTAGTCGGGCAGAGACATGGCTACACCTTC; cdr3_aa: CASSLVGQRHGYTF
d_call: .; j_call: TRBJ1-1; clone_size: few; v_call: TRBV7-9; cdr3_nt: TGTGCCAGCAGCTCGCCATTGAACACTGAAGCTTTCTTT; cdr3_aa: CASSSPLNTEAFF